This T cell receptor (beta chain) came from a study of vaccination effects on CD4 cells after COVID-19. Method: immunoSEQ multiplex PCR; TCRdb's copy keeps in-frame clones and lacks some. Found here are approximately 47,000 clones, 76% of them singletons; the top ten hold about an eighth. The V end was cut by 4 bases, the J end by 1 base, with 10 bases between. The length of the CDR3 is 15 residues. CDR1 is MNHEY and CDR2 is SVGAGI in the germline V gene. As to this clone: Its target is not known.

When less than 11 days of culture had elapsed, CD4+ T cells were isolated. This clonotype was sampled from a human donor who had a prior SARS-CoV-2 infection. The material sequenced was CD4+ T cells from PBMCs cultured without peptide, taken before COVID-19 vaccination. V usage is TRBV6-5 and J usage is TRBJ2-2; possibly TRBD2 for D (5 bases). CDR3 amino acids: CASSSRGGNTGELFF. The CDR3 DNA reads as TGTGCCAGCAGTTCACGAGGAGGGAACACCGGGGAGCTGTTTTTT.